The 4 T cell receptor beta chains in this list originate from one sample, sequenced in a study of T cell responses to AZD1222 COVID-19 vaccine (dated by TCRdb to about 2021). Taken with the paper, the label for time point translates to: about 28 days (+/-7) after the second vaccine dose. Receptor libraries were prepared by the immunoSEQ multiplex PCR assay. Sourced from immuneACCESS, this table was stored by TCRdb with only in-frame sequences that have V and J called. A share of the clones is absent; for the studies checked, an unresolved V gene accounts for under half, and the remainder has no known explanation. The sample table records about 93,000 clones; approximately 90% of these occur just once. The ten top clones hold roughly 2.4% of the sample. This sample comprised peripheral blood, obtained 28 days after the second AZD1222 dose. These receptors were obtained from an adult who received the AZD1222 COVID-19 vaccine.

This sequence joins TRBV6-6 and TRBJ1-4, with a tentative D call TRBD1 (5 bases). The CDR3 totals 13 residues. Looked up from germline, CDR1 is MNHNY and CDR2 is SVGAGI (reference sequence). V was shortened by 9 bases and J by 5 bases, with 13 bases between the two germline ends. CDR3 amino acids: CASETANNEKLFF. In DNA, the CDR3 is TGTGCCAGTGAGACAGCCAACAATGAAAAACTGTTTTTT.

The V call is TRBV5-5, the J call TRBJ1-1; 10 bases agree with TRBD1. This CDR3 is built from 14 residues. Looked up from germline, CDR1 is SGHKS and CDR2 is YYEKEE (reference sequence). Losses at the gene ends were 5 bases for V and 5 bases for J; bases not matched to a gene: 6. The CDR3 protein is CASRLDRGRTEAFF. The DNA for the CDR3 is TGTGCCAGCAGACTAGACAGGGGGCGAACTGAAGCTTTCTTT.

The chain links TRBV9 to TRBJ1-1; unclear D gene. V lost 4 bases, J lost 4 bases, and 14 bases lay in between. The germline V gene has CDR1 SGDLS and CDR2 YYNGEE. The CDR3 totals 14 residues. CDR3 DNA: TGTGCCAGCAGCCCGCACCAAAAGGGCACTGAAGCTTTCTTT. This encodes CASSPHQKGTEAFF.

The chain carries TRBV27 and TRBJ2-2; D is unclear. From germline, CDR1 is MNHEY and CDR2 SMNVEV (reference sequence). Trimming stripped 8 bases from V and 0 bases from J, with 10 bases between. The CDR3 runs to 14 residues. In DNA form, the CDR3 reads TGTGCCAGCGGATTCCGCGCGAACACCGGGGAGCTGTTTTTT. This encodes CASGFRANTGELFF.